These 5 T cell receptor beta chains originate from one sample sequenced in a study of beta chain features in type 1 diabetes. Isolated RNA was reverse transcribed in full, so expressed TCRB transcripts were sequenced. Some clones are missing from TCRdb's copy, which holds only in-frame ones; the method was immunoSEQ multiplex PCR. The data hold 350,000 to 450,000 clones, with about 14% observed a single time. Sequencing used naive CD4+ T cells from blood. The receptors shown here come from a man aged 25-40 years in good health.

This clone was found a few times. The chain uses TRBV19 and TRBJ2-1; D is unclear. The CDR3 is 13 amino acids. The V end was cut by 6 bases, the J end by 7 bases, with 13 bases between. In germline, CDR1 is LNHDA, CDR2 SQIVND (reference sequence). The CDR3 protein is CASRISSRNEQFF. CDR3 sequence (DNA): TGTGCCAGTAGGATTTCCAGTAGGAATGAGCAGTTCTTC.

V usage is TRBV5-6 and J usage is TRBJ2-3; weak D call: TRBD2 (5 bases). Germline V gene data show CDR1 as SGHDT and CDR2 as YYEEEE. The CDR3 has 13 amino acids. Deletions cut 1 base from V and 3 bases from J, with 6 bases between. CDR3 in DNA: TGTGCCAGCAGCTTGCCGGGGACAGATACGCAGTATTTT. It codes for CASSLPGTDTQYF.

This clone was observed a handful of times. V gene TRBV7-9 combines with J gene TRBJ1-1, with TRBD1 matching 9 bases. The CDR3 is 13 residues long. After removal of 4 bases from V and 3 bases from J, the junction contained 0 bases not matched to a gene. Germline V gene sequence: CDR1 SEHNR, CDR2 FQNEAQ (reference sequence). CDR3 coding DNA: TGTGCCAGCAGCTGGACAGGGGACACTGAAGCTTTCTTT. Translation gives CASSWTGDTEAFF. The entire variable domain, with the rest obtained from reference TRBV7-9 and TRBJ1-1, is as follows: DTGVSQNPRHKITKRGQNVTFRCDPISEHNRLYWYRQTLGQGPEFLTYFQNEAQLEKSRLLSDRFSAERPKGSFSTLEIQRTEQGDSAMYLCASSWTGDTEAFFGQGTRLTVV.

This rearrangement joins TRBV29-1 to TRBJ1-5; D perhaps matches TRBD1 (5 bases). Germline V lookup: CDR1 SQVTM, CDR2 ANQGSEA. The CDR3 has 15 amino acids. The V end lost 6 bases, the J end lost 8 bases, and 23 bases lay between the germline ends. CDR3 coding DNA: TGCAGCGTCTCCCACTCAGCAGGGCGTAGGGAGCCCCAGCATTTT. This sequence encodes CSVSHSAGRREPQHF.

This clone was observed a handful of times. The chain is built from TRBV27 and TRBJ1-5; a weak D match, TRBD1 (5 bases). CDR1 and CDR2 from the germline V gene are MNHEY and SMNVEV (reference sequence). Between the trimmed V and J ends, which lost 4 bases and 3 bases, there was a span of 13 bases. This CDR3 is built from 15 residues. CDR3 sequence reads: CASSSTGSPNQPQHF. CDR3 DNA: TGTGCCAGCAGTTCCACAGGTTCGCCCAATCAGCCCCAGCATTTT.